This T cell receptor (beta chain) was sequenced in a study of blood T cell repertoires in COVID-19. Study in general: Samples representing acute and convalescent COVID-19 were sourced from the United States, Italy and Spain. Nucleic acid was either cDNA or gDNA, and it came from T cells, B-cell-depleted T cells, or PBMCs.

In the original processing: Estimates of nucleated cell counts were drawn from the amplification of reference gene primers. Profiled with immunoSEQ multiplex PCR; TCRdb holds only in-frame clones, not every one. For V, J and clone size, that table is used; D and trimming come from the DNA. The sample consists of about 100,000 clones, around 88% of them appearing once. Sequences were obtained from peripheral blood. This TCR was recovered from a human donor in a cohort sampled during active COVID-19.

The CDR3 region is CASSFYPGTNTGELFF. CDR3 sequence (DNA): TGTGCCAGCAGCTTTTACCCGGGGACGAACACCGGGGAGCTGTTTTTT. The chain is built from TRBV5-5 and TRBJ2-2; a possible D gene is TRBD2 (5 bases). Germline-derived CDR1 and CDR2 are SGHKS and YYEKEE (reference sequence). V lost 2 bases to trimming and J lost 0 bases, with 11 bases between them. This CDR3 has 16 amino acids. The full variable domain, completed using reference TRBV5-5 and TRBJ2-2, is DAGVTQSPTHLIKTRGQQVTLRCSPISGHKSVSWYQQVLGQGPQFIFQYYEKEERGRGNFPDRFSARQFPNYSSELNVNALLLGDSALYLCASSFYPGTNTGELFFGEGSRLTVL.